Listed below are T cell receptor beta chains from one sample, sequenced in a study of blood T cells in healthy people across ages. TCRdb reanalysed the 5' RACE reads using MiXCR and keeps one entry per CDR3 protein. The data hold roughly 720,000 distinct CDR3 sequences, with roughly 53% observed a single time. The source material was blood. These receptors came from a man older than 75 in good health. CDR3s include the opening cysteine and the closing phenylalanine or tryptophan. A D gene is named only where the DNA matches it firmly. Clone size is not always given. Where it is, it says once, few, many or a class for expanded clones.

D	J	size	V	DNA	CDR3
TRBD1	TRBJ1-1	few	TRBV4-1	TGCGCCAGCAGCCAGGGGGGACAGGGCGGCACTGAAGCTTTCTTT	CASSQGGQGGTEAFF
TRBD1	TRBJ2-5	NA	TRBV3-1	TGTGCCAGCAGTAAGACCGGGACAGGGGGCAGGGAGACCCAGTACTTC	CASSKTGTGGRETQYF
NA	TRBJ2-5	NA	TRBV5-1	TGCGCCAGCAGCTCCCTCATAGGGGGACGAGCTCAGGAGACCCAGTACTTC	CASSSLIGGRAQETQYF
NA	TRBJ1-1	NA	TRBV6-1	TGTGCCAGCAGTGAGAGGGGGAACACTGAAGCTTTCTTT	CASSERGNTEAFF
NA	TRBJ1-2	NA	TRBV5-6	TGTGCCAGCAGCAAGGGAGGAGCTCAGTCAGGTGGCTACACCTTC	CASSKGGAQSGGYTF
NA	TRBJ1-1	once	TRBV6-1	TGTGCCAGCAGCCCTAAGGAGGGGGGATTGGGCACTGAAGCTTTCTTT	CASSPKEGGLGTEAFF
NA	TRBJ2-3	NA	TRBV2	TGTGCCAGCACCCTAGCGAACACAGATACGCAGTATTTT	CASTLANTDTQYF
TRBD2	TRBJ2-1	NA	TRBV5-6	TGTGCCAGCAACCAACGGACTAGCGGGAGGGCCGGGAACAATGAGCAGTTCTTC	CASNQRTSGRAGNNEQFF
TRBD2	TRBJ2-7	NA	TRBV2	TGTGCCAGCAGGCGGACTAGCCGATACGAGCAGTACTTC	CASRRTSRYEQYF
NA	TRBJ2-7	NA	TRBV7-9	TGTGCCAGCAGCTTTCGGCGCCCTGGGGCCTACAATGAGCAGTACTTC	CASSFRRPGAYNEQYF
NA	TRBJ2-7	few	TRBV7-2	TGTGCCAGCAGCTTACCCGGGAAGTACGAGCAGTACTTC	CASSLPGKYEQYF
NA	TRBJ2-3	NA	TRBV6-5	TGTGCCAGCAGTTACGGGGGAGTTAATCGTCCCGATACGCAGTATTTT	CASSYGGVNRPDTQYF
NA	TRBJ2-1	once	TRBV20-1	TGCAGTGCTAGAGGTCGGGTTGGTGAGCAGTTCTTC	CSARGRVGEQFF
NA	TRBJ2-1	NA	TRBV15	TGCGCCACCAGCAGAGGACCGGTTTCGGGATATAATGAGCAGTTCTTC	CATSRGPVSGYNEQFF
NA	TRBJ2-1	NA	TRBV5-1	TGCGCCAGCAGCGTGTGGGGTAGCGGAAGATTGCAGTTCTTC	CASSVWGSGRLQFF
NA	TRBJ2-5	NA	TRBV6-2/TRBV6-3	TGTGCCAGCTCCTCTGCGGGACAGTGGAAGACCCAGTACTTC	CASSSAGQWKTQYF
NA	TRBJ2-5	NA	TRBV29-1	TGCAGCGTGGGGGAACAGGGCGGGGCAGGGACCCAGTACTTC	CSVGEQGGAGTQYF
NA	TRBJ2-1	once	TRBV7-9	TGTGCCAGCAGCTTAGCAGGATGGGATGAGCAGTTCTTC	CASSLAGWDEQFF
TRBD1	TRBJ2-4	few	TRBV28	TGTGCCAGCAGTTCGACGGACAGGGCAGGGGCCAAAAACATTCAGTACTTC	CASSSTDRAGAKNIQYF
NA	TRBJ2-3	once	TRBV12-3/TRBV12-4	TGTGCCAACAGTTTGTCGGGAGAGCACAGATACGCGTATTTT	CANSLSGEHRYAYF
NA	TRBJ1-1	NA	TRBV5-1	TGCGCCAGCAGCTTGGATGGCCTCTCGGAAGCTTTCTTT	CASSLDGLSEAFF
NA	TRBJ2-7	NA	TRBV27	TGTGCCAGCACGAGGGGGACCGGGTCCTACGAGCAGTACTTC	CASTRGTGSYEQYF
NA	TRBJ2-7	NA	TRBV5-1	TGCGCCAGCAGCCATACGGCGGGGTCCGACGAGCAGTACTTC	CASSHTAGSDEQYF
TRBD2	TRBJ2-3	NA	TRBV5-1	TGCGCCAGCAGCGAGGGCGAACGTACTAGCGGGAGGCACAGATACGCGTATTTT	CASSEGERTSGRHRYAYF
NA	TRBJ2-1	few	TRBV4-1	TGCGCCAGCAGCCAAGACTACGGGGCGCGGGATGAGCAGTTCTTC	CASSQDYGARDEQFF
NA	TRBJ2-1	few	TRBV12-3/TRBV12-4	TGTGCCAGCATCGGGGCAACAACGCAAGGCAATGAGCAGTTCTTC	CASIGATTQGNEQFF
TRBD2	TRBJ2-2	NA	TRBV4-1	TGCGCCAGCAGCCAAGTAAACCTAGCGGGAGCGAACACCGGGGAGCTGTTTTTT	CASSQVNLAGANTGELFF
TRBD1	TRBJ1-1	NA	TRBV9	TGTGCCAGCACGGCAGGGGGGGGCCACACTGAAGCTTTCTTT	CASTAGGGHTEAFF
TRBD2	TRBJ2-1	NA	TRBV24-1	TGTGCCACCAGTGATGGTGGACTAGCGGACTACAATGAGCAGTTCTTC	CATSDGGLADYNEQFF
TRBD1	TRBJ2-5	NA	TRBV25-1	TGTGCCAGCAGGGGGACAGGGTTTTACTACAATGAGCAGTACTTC	CASRGTGFYYNEQYF
TRBD2	TRBJ2-4	NA	TRBV20-1	TGCAGTGCTAGAGGATCTAGCGGGACAAAAAACATTCAGTACTTC	CSARGSSGTKNIQYF
TRBD2	TRBJ2-5	NA	TRBV29-1	TGCAGCGTTGCCCTCGTCGGCGGGAGGGGGGAGACCCAGTACTTC	CSVALVGGRGETQYF
NA	TRBJ1-2	NA	TRBV6-1	TGTGCCAGCAGTGTAACCAGGACAAGGACTAACTATGGCTACACCTTC	CASSVTRTRTNYGYTF
NA	TRBJ2-7	NA	TRBV10-3	TGTGCCATCAGTGAGTCTAAAGGAGGGGTTTACGAGCAGTACTTC	CAISESKGGVYEQYF
TRBD2	TRBJ2-7	once	TRBV7-2	TGTGCCAGCACCATAGCGGGAGCGATGGGCAATGAGCAGTACTTC	CASTIAGAMGNEQYF